This T cell receptor beta chain was identified during a study of high-grade serous ovarian cancer treatment subgroups (dated by TCRdb to 2020 to 2022). Regarding the complete study: On average, each sample produced approximately 14,000 sequencing reads and over 6,000 unique TCR beta rearrangements. The cohort comprised 30 patients: roughly 10 with no residual disease after primary surgery (R0), roughly 10 excellent NACT responders, and roughly 10 poor NACT responders. Each patient contributed one primary tumor and two metastatic tumor samples, giving 90 samples in total. TCR beta repertoires were profiled in patients with high-grade serous ovarian cancer who were grouped, under a laparoscopic triage algorithm, by complete gross resection or by neoadjuvant chemotherapy response. Results and caveats for the whole study, not just this receptor: Bulk tumor TCR sequencing lacked spatial information, limiting insight into HGSC tumor complexity and diversity. TCR repertoire analyses were focused on CDR3, and CDR1 and CDR2 were not analyzed. Repertoire similarity between tumors from the same patient ranged from 0.11 to 0.79, while tumors from different patients showed almost no similarity. TCR clonal relatedness showed a positive correlation with neoantigen level and a trend toward positive correlation with copy number variation and mutation load from whole-genome sequencing.

Spanning cysteine to phenylalanine, the CDR3 consists of 13 amino acids. The sequence is cut down to CDR3 DNA, 39 bases in frame from base 1. The germline V gene (reference sequence) gives CDR1 as MNHEY and CDR2 as SMNVEV. After removal of 4 bases from V and 6 bases from J, the junction retains 5 bases not matched to a gene. Comment on this clone: There is no known antigen for this receptor. The sample holds no much larger clone one base away, and base qualities are not on file.

The approximately 100 tumor samples underwent high-throughput TCR profiling using ImmunoSEQ. The authors processed their data as follows. To measure repertoire diversity, the metrics used were richness (unique productive sequences), clonality, evenness and relatedness, and the Bhattacharyya coefficient was used to assess similarity between samples. In a sensitivity analysis, TCRs with fewer than two reads were excluded, and consistent conclusions were obtained. TCRdb limited this immuneACCESS table to in-frame rearrangements with V and J called. A share of clones is missing; checked studies link under half to unresolved V genes, and the rest is unexplained. The DNA was the basis for D and trimming; V, J and clone size are from that table. Here the sample has some 4,500 clones; 70% to 80% occur a single time. Of the sample, approximately 5.7% falls within the top ten clones. Tumor samples were collected prior to definitive surgery or chemotherapy. Genomic DNA was extracted by the MD Anderson Biospecimen Extraction Resource, and TCR sequencing was done by the MD Anderson Cancer Genomics Laboratory.

Sequenced sample: tumor tissue. The receptor comes from a human donor with high-grade serous ovarian cancer. The receptor chain draws on TRBV27 and TRBJ1-2, and TRBD1 matches 7 of the central bases. The DNA reads TGTGCCAGCAGTTATACAGGGGTGGATGGCTACACCTTC. Its translation is CASSYTGVDGYTF.